This is a list of T cell receptor beta chains from one sample in a study of blood T cell repertoires in COVID-19. Libraries were prepared by immunoSEQ multiplex PCR; TCRdb keeps only in-frame clonotypes and omits some of them. The sample records approximately 75,000 clones, 80% to 90% being singletons. Sequenced material: peripheral blood. The source of these receptors is a woman aged 45-65 years with acute or convalescent COVID-19. The CDR3 runs from the conserved cysteine through the conserved F or W. The D gene is left open where the match is weak. Size is stated for part of the rows, as once, few or many counts, or as a class when the clone is expanded.

NA TRBJ1-5 TRBV6-5 NA CASSAGSNQPQHF TGTGCCAGCAGCGCAGGGTCGAATCAGCCCCAGCATTTT
NA TRBJ1-2 TRBV30 NA CAWNSGGRANYGYTF TGTGCCTGGAACTCGGGCGGCAGGGCCAACTATGGCTACACCTTC
NA TRBJ2-7 TRBV29-1 NA CSVGQLPYEQYF TGCAGCGTTGGACAGTTGCCCTACGAGCAGTACTTC
NA TRBJ2-7 TRBV6-1 few CASSENRVGEQYF TGTGCCAGCAGTGAAAATCGGGTCGGCGAGCAGTACTTC
NA TRBJ2-2 TRBV6-5 few CASSYSGLTGELFF TGTGCCAGCAGTTACTCAGGACTCACCGGGGAGCTGTTTTTT
NA TRBJ2-7 TRBV7-9 NA CASGKREGTYEQYF TGTGCCAGCGGAAAACGCGAGGGTACCTACGAGCAGTACTTC
NA TRBJ1-2 TRBV18 NA CASSPGDTRLYGYTF TGTGCCAGCTCACCCGGGGACACAAGACTCTATGGCTACACCTTC
NA TRBJ2-7 TRBV7-9 NA CASSVSAGSTYEQYF TGTGCCAGCAGCGTCTCGGCGGGTTCGACCTACGAGCAGTACTTC
NA TRBJ2-1 TRBV7-3 NA CASSLKGRARGNEQFF TGTGCCAGCAGCTTAAAGGGCAGGGCAAGGGGCAATGAGCAGTTCTTC
NA TRBJ1-2 TRBV12-3/TRBV12-4 NA CASSLSPRVGYTF TGTGCCAGCAGTTTGAGCCCCAGGGTTGGCTACACCTTC
NA TRBJ2-2 TRBV11-3 once CASSFTGNTGELFF TGTGCCAGCAGCTTTACAGGGAACACCGGGGAGCTGTTTTTT
TRBD2 TRBJ2-5 TRBV6-5 NA CASSYSAGRQETQYF TGTGCCAGCAGTTACTCAGCGGGAAGACAAGAGACCCAGTACTTC
TRBD2 TRBJ2-7 TRBV9 NA CASSARPGLAGAHYEQYF TGTGCCAGCAGCGCCCGTCCGGGACTAGCGGGAGCCCACTACGAGCAGTACTTC
NA TRBJ1-3 TRBV7-2 NA CASSPQGPGNTIYF TGTGCCAGCAGCCCCCAGGGTCCTGGAAACACCATATATTTT
TRBD2 TRBJ2-2 TRBV6-5 NA CASSYLPGLVGGELFF TGTGCCAGCAGTTACTTACCGGGACTAGTAGGCGGGGAGCTGTTTTTT
NA TRBJ1-6 TRBV7-2 NA CASSLSNGGISPLHF TGTGCCAGCAGCTTATCCAACGGGGGGATTTCACCCCTCCACTTT
NA TRBJ1-6 TRBV10-3 NA CAITQANNSPLHF TGTGCCATCACCCAAGCAAATAATTCACCCCTCCACTTT
TRBD1 TRBJ2-1 TRBV19 NA CASTIGTANYNEQFF TGTGCCAGTACCATCGGGACAGCTAACTACAATGAGCAGTTCTTC
NA TRBJ2-2 TRBV5-4 NA CASSSRDSGGGELFF TGTGCCAGCAGCTCCAGGGACTCCGGCGGCGGGGAGCTGTTTTTT
NA TRBJ1-6 TRBV29-1 NA CSVQTVAGSPLHF TGCAGCGTCCAGACAGTCGCCGGATCACCCCTCCACTTT
NA TRBJ2-1 TRBV6-2/TRBV6-3 NA CASSYSGLGEQFF TGTGCCAGCAGTTACTCCGGACTCGGAGAGCAGTTCTTC
TRBD1 TRBJ1-5 TRBV29-1 NA CSVGQGADQPQHF TGCAGCGTTGGACAGGGGGCAGATCAGCCCCAGCATTTT
NA TRBJ2-5 TRBV5-4 once CASSSPREGETQYF TGTGCCAGCAGCTCCCCCAGGGAAGGGGAGACCCAGTACTTC
NA TRBJ1-3 TRBV11-2 NA CASSFLTALSGNTIYF TGTGCCAGCAGCTTTCTTACAGCTCTCTCTGGAAACACCATATATTTT
TRBD2 TRBJ2-5 TRBV29-1 NA CSVVPGTRGETQYF TGCAGCGTTGTCCCCGGGACTAGAGGAGAGACCCAGTACTTC
NA TRBJ2-7 TRBV27 few CASRSARSSYEQYF TGTGCCAGCCGGTCTGCGCGGAGCTCCTACGAGCAGTACTTC
NA TRBJ2-1 TRBV20-1 NA CSATWTAEFF TGCAGTGCAACCTGGACAGCCGAGTTCTTC
NA TRBJ2-7 TRBV4-2 NA CASSPSGDEQYF TGTGCCAGCAGCCCATCCGGGGACGAGCAGTACTTC
TRBD1 TRBJ2-6 TRBV6-5 NA CASSYADRAGANVLTF TGTGCCAGCAGTTACGCAGACAGGGCTGGGGCCAACGTCCTGACTTTC
NA TRBJ2-7 TRBV9 NA CASPTRHEQYF TGTGCCAGCCCCACTAGACACGAGCAGTACTTC
TRBD1 TRBJ1-4 TRBV7-9 NA CASSSRQGAREKLFF TGTGCCAGCAGTTCCCGACAGGGGGCTAGAGAAAAACTGTTTTTT
TRBD1 TRBJ2-2 TRBV2 NA CAGRTGRAPSGELFF TGTGCCGGGAGGACAGGGCGGGCCCCAAGCGGGGAGCTGTTTTTT
TRBD1 TRBJ2-2 TRBV9 NA CASSPPGQGNTGELFF TGTGCCAGCAGCCCTCCGGGACAGGGGAACACCGGGGAGCTGTTTTTT
NA TRBJ1-5 TRBV6-5 NA CASSYSRDQPQHF TGTGCCAGCAGTTACTCCAGGGATCAGCCCCAGCATTTT
TRBD2 TRBJ2-2 TRBV6-1 NA CASSSAAGATGELFF TGTGCCAGCAGTTCAGCAGCGGGGGCGACCGGGGAGCTGTTTTTT
TRBD1 TRBJ1-1 TRBV18 NA CASSRTGETEAFF TGTGCCAGCTCAAGGACAGGGGAGACTGAAGCTTTCTTT
NA TRBJ1-5 TRBV18 few CASSRQEGGPQPQHF TGTGCCAGCTCACGCCAAGAGGGAGGCCCGCAGCCCCAGCATTTT
NA TRBJ2-2 TRBV2 once CASNIAANTGELFF TGTGCCAGCAACATAGCGGCGAACACCGGGGAGCTGTTTTTT
NA TRBJ1-5 TRBV7-9 NA CASSLGGQPQHF TGTGCCAGCAGCTTAGGAGGTCAGCCCCAGCATTTT
TRBD1 TRBJ1-2 TRBV29-1 NA CSVEERGQAF TGCAGCGTTGAAGAGAGGGGGCAGGCCTTC
NA TRBJ2-1 TRBV18 NA CASSPPSQTYNEQFF TGTGCCAGCTCACCACCGAGTCAAACCTACAATGAGCAGTTCTTC
NA TRBJ1-3 TRBV7-2 once CASSFHSLPGNTIYF TGTGCCAGCAGCTTTCACTCGCTCCCTGGAAACACCATATATTTT
TRBD2 TRBJ2-1 TRBV9 NA CASSVIPDELAGSEQFF TGTGCCAGCAGCGTAATACCCGACGAGCTAGCGGGAAGTGAGCAGTTCTTC
TRBD2 TRBJ2-1 TRBV6-5 few CASTPGLAGVGEQFF TGTGCCAGCACTCCGGGACTAGCGGGAGTAGGAGAGCAGTTCTTC
TRBD1 TRBJ1-1 TRBV30 few CAWRPPGQGLPEAFF TGTGCCTGGAGACCACCGGGACAGGGCCTTCCTGAAGCTTTCTTT
NA TRBJ2-5 TRBV9 NA CASSPGLRWLGTQETQYF TGTGCCAGCAGCCCCGGTCTCCGGTGGCTAGGCACCCAAGAGACCCAGTACTTC
TRBD1 TRBJ2-4 TRBV19 NA CASSRAQGTKNIQYF TGTGCCAGTAGTCGCGCACAGGGGACGAAAAACATTCAGTACTTC
NA TRBJ1-1 TRBV15 NA CATSRDRGVGAFF TGTGCCACCAGCAGAGACAGGGGAGTAGGAGCTTTCTTT
NA TRBJ1-2 TRBV7-9 NA CASSLGGRGLSGYTF TGTGCCAGCAGCTTAGGAGGAAGAGGGTTGAGTGGCTACACCTTC
TRBD1 TRBJ1-1 TRBV9 NA CASSVGTGGIEAFF TGTGCCAGCAGCGTGGGGACAGGGGGGATTGAAGCTTTCTTT